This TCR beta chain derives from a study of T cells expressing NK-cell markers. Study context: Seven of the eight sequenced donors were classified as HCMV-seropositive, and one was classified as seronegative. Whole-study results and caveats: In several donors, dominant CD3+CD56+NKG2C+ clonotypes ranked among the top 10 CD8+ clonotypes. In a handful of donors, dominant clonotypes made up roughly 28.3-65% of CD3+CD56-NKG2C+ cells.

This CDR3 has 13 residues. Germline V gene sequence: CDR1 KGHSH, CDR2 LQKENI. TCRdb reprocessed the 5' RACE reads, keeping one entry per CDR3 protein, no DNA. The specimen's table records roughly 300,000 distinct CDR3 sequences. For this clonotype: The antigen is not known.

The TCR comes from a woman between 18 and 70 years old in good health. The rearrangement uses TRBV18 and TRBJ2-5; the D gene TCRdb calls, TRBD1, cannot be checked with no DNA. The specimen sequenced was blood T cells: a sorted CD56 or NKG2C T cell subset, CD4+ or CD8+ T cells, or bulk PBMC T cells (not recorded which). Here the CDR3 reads CASSDRAGETQYF.